The rows below give T cell receptor beta chains drawn from one sample of a study of cytomegalovirus exposure and HLA in healthy donors. TCRdb's table, derived via immunoSEQ multiplex PCR, lists solely in-frame clones and lacks some. The sample lists tens of thousands of clones, 80% to 85% occurring once. Sequenced: PBMCs. The receptors stem from a man aged 30 to 45 in good health and CMV-seronegative. CDR3s include the opening cysteine and the closing phenylalanine or tryptophan. Each record gives: clone size, V gene, D gene, J gene, CDR3 protein, CDR3 DNA. The D gene is left open where the match is weak. Clone sizes are given selectively: once, few, many, or a class where the clone is expanded.

abundance: few
v_gene: TRBV6-6
d_gene: TRBD1
j_gene: TRBJ2-2
CDR3aa: CASNIQGGLNGELFF
CDR3nt: TGTGCCAGCAACATACAGGGGGGTTTGAACGGGGAGCTGTTTTTT

abundance: -
v_gene: TRBV4-3
d_gene: TRBD2
j_gene: TRBJ2-2
CDR3aa: CASSQDWGLAYTGELFF
CDR3nt: TGCGCCAGCAGCCAAGATTGGGGACTAGCCTACACCGGGGAGCTGTTTTTT

abundance: -
v_gene: TRBV14
d_gene: -
j_gene: TRBJ1-2
CDR3aa: CASSQDLSGSQGYTF
CDR3nt: TGTGCCAGCAGCCAAGACCTATCGGGTTCACAAGGCTACACCTTC

abundance: -
v_gene: TRBV7-2
d_gene: TRBD1
j_gene: TRBJ2-7
CDR3aa: CASSLAGQAYEQYF
CDR3nt: TGTGCCAGCAGCTTAGCGGGACAGGCCTACGAGCAGTACTTC

abundance: -
v_gene: TRBV7-8
d_gene: TRBD1
j_gene: TRBJ2-1
CDR3aa: CASSRAGTGGIGYNEQFF
CDR3nt: TGTGCCAGCAGCCGAGCCGGGACAGGGGGTATAGGGTACAATGAGCAGTTCTTC

abundance: -
v_gene: TRBV19
d_gene: TRBD2
j_gene: TRBJ2-7
CDR3aa: CASSIGLAFEYEQYF
CDR3nt: TGTGCCAGTAGTATAGGACTAGCGTTTGAGTACGAGCAGTACTTC

abundance: -
v_gene: TRBV19
d_gene: TRBD1
j_gene: TRBJ1-6
CDR3aa: CASRPGQGITSPLHF
CDR3nt: TGTGCCAGTAGACCCGGACAGGGTATCACTTCACCCCTCCACTTT

abundance: -
v_gene: TRBV11-1
d_gene: -
j_gene: TRBJ1-1
CDR3aa: CASSPRQTTFF
CDR3nt: TGTGCCAGCAGCCCCCGACAGACGACTTTCTTT

abundance: -
v_gene: TRBV11-3
d_gene: -
j_gene: TRBJ2-7
CDR3aa: CASSPGFSYEQYF
CDR3nt: TGTGCCAGCAGCCCCGGGTTTTCCTACGAGCAGTACTTC

abundance: -
v_gene: TRBV7-2
d_gene: -
j_gene: TRBJ1-5
CDR3aa: CASSSPGGGNQPQHF
CDR3nt: TGTGCCAGCAGCTCCCCCGGCGGCGGTAATCAGCCCCAGCATTTT

abundance: -
v_gene: TRBV10-1
d_gene: -
j_gene: TRBJ2-7
CDR3aa: CASSDKRSSSYEQYF
CDR3nt: TGCGCCAGCAGTGACAAGCGGTCGAGCTCCTACGAGCAGTACTTC

abundance: -
v_gene: TRBV5-6
d_gene: TRBD2
j_gene: TRBJ2-7
CDR3aa: CASSLGLGLAYEQYF
CDR3nt: TGTGCCAGCAGCTTGGGTCTTGGACTAGCCTACGAGCAGTACTTC

abundance: few
v_gene: TRBV28
d_gene: TRBD1
j_gene: TRBJ1-1
CDR3aa: CASSPRGQGRNTEAFF
CDR3nt: TGTGCCAGCAGTCCCCGCGGACAGGGACGGAACACTGAAGCTTTCTTT

abundance: -
v_gene: TRBV5-6
d_gene: TRBD2
j_gene: TRBJ2-5
CDR3aa: CASSSVGLVLETQYF
CDR3nt: TGTGCCAGCAGCTCTGTGGGACTAGTGTTAGAGACCCAGTACTTC

abundance: -
v_gene: TRBV19
d_gene: TRBD1
j_gene: TRBJ2-2
CDR3aa: CASSPPGQATGELFF
CDR3nt: TGTGCCAGTAGTCCGCCGGGACAGGCCACCGGGGAGCTGTTTTTT

abundance: -
v_gene: TRBV30
d_gene: TRBD1
j_gene: TRBJ1-4
CDR3aa: CACDGTGIEKLFF
CDR3nt: TGTGCCTGCGATGGGACAGGGATTGAAAAACTGTTTTTT

abundance: -
v_gene: TRBV2
d_gene: TRBD1
j_gene: TRBJ1-4
CDR3aa: CASFSRPQTSGTGGGKLFF
CDR3nt: TGTGCCAGCTTTTCGAGGCCACAAACCTCCGGGACAGGGGGGGGAAAACTGTTTTTT

abundance: -
v_gene: TRBV11-1
d_gene: TRBD1
j_gene: TRBJ1-6
CDR3aa: CASSSRTGGYNSPLHF
CDR3nt: TGTGCCAGCAGCTCACGGACAGGGGGTTATAATTCACCCCTCCACTTT

abundance: -
v_gene: TRBV2
d_gene: -
j_gene: TRBJ1-3
CDR3aa: CASSDGQIISGNTIYF
CDR3nt: TGTGCCAGCAGTGATGGGCAGATCATCTCTGGAAACACCATATATTTT

abundance: -
v_gene: TRBV2
d_gene: -
j_gene: TRBJ1-2
CDR3aa: CASSPITGGQNYGYTF
CDR3nt: TGTGCCAGCAGCCCTATTACCGGCGGACAGAACTATGGCTACACCTTC

abundance: -
v_gene: TRBV19
d_gene: TRBD1
j_gene: TRBJ1-5
CDR3aa: CASSSGTGYGQPQHF
CDR3nt: TGTGCCAGTAGTTCCGGGACAGGGTATGGCCAGCCCCAGCATTTT

abundance: once
v_gene: TRBV19
d_gene: -
j_gene: TRBJ1-5
CDR3aa: CASSIMGQGTYSQPQHF
CDR3nt: TGTGCCAGTAGTATAATGGGCCAGGGAACTTACAGTCAGCCCCAGCATTTT

abundance: -
v_gene: TRBV19
d_gene: TRBD1
j_gene: TRBJ1-2
CDR3aa: CASKGGQGVTSPNYGYTF
CDR3nt: TGTGCCAGTAAAGGGGGACAGGGGGTTACCTCCCCTAACTATGGCTACACCTTC

abundance: -
v_gene: TRBV30
d_gene: TRBD1
j_gene: TRBJ1-6
CDR3aa: CAWSFDRGKALHF
CDR3nt: TGTGCCTGGAGTTTTGACAGGGGGAAAGCCCTCCACTTT

abundance: few
v_gene: TRBV7-8
d_gene: TRBD1
j_gene: TRBJ1-2
CDR3aa: CASSGGDRSNYGYTF
CDR3nt: TGTGCCAGCAGCGGAGGGGACAGGTCTAACTATGGCTACACCTTC

abundance: -
v_gene: TRBV7-9
d_gene: TRBD1
j_gene: TRBJ2-5
CDR3aa: CASSLGTGRETQYF
CDR3nt: TGTGCCAGCAGCTTAGGGACAGGGAGGGAGACCCAGTACTTC

abundance: -
v_gene: TRBV15
d_gene: -
j_gene: TRBJ1-4
CDR3aa: CATSTEGATNEKLFF
CDR3nt: TGTGCCACCAGCACTGAGGGGGCAACTAATGAAAAACTGTTTTTT

abundance: -
v_gene: TRBV7-9
d_gene: TRBD1
j_gene: TRBJ2-5
CDR3aa: CASSLIEGQGRREQYF
CDR3nt: TGTGCCAGCAGCCTAATTGAGGGACAGGGGAGAAGGGAGCAGTACTTC

abundance: -
v_gene: TRBV5-1
d_gene: TRBD2
j_gene: TRBJ2-3
CDR3aa: CASSPGTSGGARYTQYF
CDR3nt: TGCGCCAGCAGCCCCGGGACTAGCGGGGGGGCCAGGTATACGCAGTATTTT

abundance: -
v_gene: TRBV7-9
d_gene: TRBD2
j_gene: TRBJ2-7
CDR3aa: CASSLDGTGGYEQYF
CDR3nt: TGTGCCAGCAGCTTAGATGGGACGGGGGGCTACGAGCAGTACTTC

abundance: -
v_gene: TRBV11-3
d_gene: -
j_gene: TRBJ2-7
CDR3aa: CASSPDNTYEQYF
CDR3nt: TGTGCCAGCAGCCCGGACAACACCTACGAGCAGTACTTC

abundance: once
v_gene: TRBV30
d_gene: -
j_gene: TRBJ2-2
CDR3aa: CAWSVLGELFF
CDR3nt: TGTGCCTGGAGTGTATTAGGGGAGCTGTTTTTT

abundance: -
v_gene: TRBV30
d_gene: -
j_gene: TRBJ2-2
CDR3aa: CAWTTFAPELFF
CDR3nt: TGTGCCTGGACCACATTTGCTCCGGAGCTGTTTTTT

abundance: few
v_gene: TRBV7-9
d_gene: TRBD1
j_gene: TRBJ2-5
CDR3aa: CASSFGQGTGEQYF
CDR3nt: TGTGCCAGCAGCTTCGGACAGGGTACGGGGGAGCAGTACTTC

abundance: -
v_gene: TRBV28
d_gene: -
j_gene: TRBJ2-4
CDR3aa: CASRIRGDIAKNIQYF
CDR3nt: TGTGCCAGCAGGATACGGGGTGACATAGCCAAAAACATTCAGTACTTC

abundance: few
v_gene: TRBV7-2
d_gene: TRBD1
j_gene: TRBJ2-1
CDR3aa: CASSSWTGSYNEQFF
CDR3nt: TGTGCCAGCAGCTCCTGGACAGGGTCCTACAATGAGCAGTTCTTC

abundance: once
v_gene: TRBV5-3
d_gene: -
j_gene: TRBJ1-1
CDR3aa: CARSLDRKNTEAFF
CDR3nt: TGTGCCAGAAGCTTGGACAGGAAGAACACTGAAGCTTTCTTT

abundance: -
v_gene: TRBV19
d_gene: TRBD2
j_gene: TRBJ2-1
CDR3aa: CASSRLAGSSYNEQFF
CDR3nt: TGTGCCAGTAGCCGACTAGCGGGGAGCTCCTACAATGAGCAGTTCTTC

abundance: -
v_gene: TRBV29-1
d_gene: TRBD1
j_gene: TRBJ2-7
CDR3aa: CSVHSTGAGYEQYF
CDR3nt: TGCAGCGTCCATTCGACAGGGGCTGGTTACGAGCAGTACTTC

abundance: -
v_gene: TRBV15
d_gene: TRBD1
j_gene: TRBJ1-1
CDR3aa: CATSRLDRDNTEAFF
CDR3nt: TGTGCCACCAGCAGGCTGGACAGGGATAACACTGAAGCTTTCTTT

abundance: -
v_gene: TRBV30
d_gene: -
j_gene: TRBJ1-3
CDR3aa: CAWSVLQGGNTIYF
CDR3nt: TGTGCCTGGAGTGTACTACAGGGTGGTAACACCATATATTTT

abundance: -
v_gene: TRBV11-2
d_gene: -
j_gene: TRBJ2-1
CDR3aa: CASSLVLTYNEQFF
CDR3nt: TGTGCCAGCAGCTTAGTCTTAACCTACAATGAGCAGTTCTTC

abundance: -
v_gene: TRBV29-1
d_gene: -
j_gene: TRBJ1-4
CDR3aa: CSVGTQLGEKLFF
CDR3nt: TGCAGCGTGGGGACACAGCTAGGGGAAAAACTGTTTTTT